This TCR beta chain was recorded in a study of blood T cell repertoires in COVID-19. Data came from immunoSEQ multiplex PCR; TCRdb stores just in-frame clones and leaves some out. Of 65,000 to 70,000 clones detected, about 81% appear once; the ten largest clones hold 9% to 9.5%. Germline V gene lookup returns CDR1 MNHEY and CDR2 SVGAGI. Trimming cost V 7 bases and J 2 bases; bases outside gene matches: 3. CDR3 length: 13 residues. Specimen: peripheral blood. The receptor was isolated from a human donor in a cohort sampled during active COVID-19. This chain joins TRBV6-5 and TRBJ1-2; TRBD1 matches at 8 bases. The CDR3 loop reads CASMRTGNYGYTF. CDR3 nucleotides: TGTGCCAGCATGAGGACAGGGAACTATGGCTACACCTTC.